This T cell receptor (beta chain) derives from a study of blood T cell dynamics during melanoma immunotherapy. Repertoires were generated with immunoSEQ multiplex PCR, while TCRdb's copy carries only in-frame clones and drops some. Its listing shows dozens of clones. The CDR3 is 13 amino acids. Germline CDR1 reads SNHLY; CDR2 reads FYNNEI. V lost 3 bases to trimming and J lost 4 bases, with 10 bases between them. As for time point: pre-treatment baseline. At 12 weeks after first infusion, RECIST 1.1 defined response for most patients. Prior systemic cancer therapy, immunosuppressant use and other active malignancies excluded patients.

The sample consisted of cell-free DNA from blood, taken from a patient treated with checkpoint blockade. This sequence was found in a human donor with melanoma. V gene TRBV2 combines with J gene TRBJ2-7; unclear D gene. CDR3 bases: TGTGCCAGCAGTGAGTTTCCGAATTACGAGCAGTACTTC. Protein sequence: CASSEFPNYEQYF.